A selection of T cell receptor beta chains follows, all from one sample in a study of regulatory T cells in long-lasting Graves disease. TCRdb re-analysed the multiplex PCR reads in MiXCR, keeping a single row per CDR3 protein. The sample holds 400,000 to 550,000 distinct CDR3 sequences, 15% seen once. These data also formed part of another study, on T cells in Graves' hyperthyroidism and ophthalmopathy.

The sample here was peripheral blood mononuclear cells (PBMCs), taken at new diagnosis, from a patient treated with antithyroid drugs. Receptor source: a woman under 40 with Graves disease. CDR3s include the opening cysteine and the closing phenylalanine or tryptophan. A D gene is named only where the DNA matches it firmly. Some rows have no size entry. The others give once, few or many, or a class for an expanded clone.

length	V	size	J	D	DNA	CDR3
15	TRBV25-1	-	TRBJ2-2	-	TGTGCCAGCAGAACACAGAAGGATAACACCGGGGAGCTGTTTTTT	CASRTQKDNTGELFF
15	TRBV5-1	-	TRBJ1-4	TRBD1	TGCGCCAGCAGCTGGGGACAGGCAACTAATGAAAAACTGTTTTTT	CASSWGQATNEKLFF
14	TRBV5-1	few	TRBJ1-2	TRBD1	TGCGCCAGCAGCTTAACGACAGGGGGCAATGGCTACACCTTC	CASSLTTGGNGYTF
15	TRBV20-1	many	TRBJ2-3	TRBD2	TGCAGTGCTAGAGTGGCGGGAGTTGGCACAGATACGCAGTATTTT	CSARVAGVGTDTQYF
16	TRBV18	many	TRBJ2-1	TRBD2	TGTGCCAGCTCACCAAGAAGCGGGGGAGAGTACAATGAGCAGTTCTTC	CASSPRSGGEYNEQFF
15	TRBV6-1	-	TRBJ1-5	-	TGTGCCAGCAGTCTGCAGGGTTCCGGCAATCAGCCCCAGCATTTT	CASSLQGSGNQPQHF
16	TRBV4-1	few	TRBJ1-1	TRBD1	TGCGCCAGCAGCCAGGGTCCGACAGGGGGGGAGGCTGAAGCTTTCTTT	CASSQGPTGGEAEAFF
16	TRBV19	many	TRBJ2-1	TRBD2	TGTGCCAGCTTGAAGATAGCGGGAGGAAAGAACAATGAGCAGTTCTTC	CASLKIAGGKNNEQFF
16	TRBV27	many	TRBJ2-2	-	TGTGCCAGCAGTTTACGAGGCCTAGCTGGGACCGGGGAGCTGTTTTTT	CASSLRGLAGTGELFF
13	TRBV20-1	many	TRBJ2-5	-	TGCAGTGCTAGAGGGGAGAGCGGGGAGACCCAGTACTTC	CSARGESGETQYF
13	TRBV24-1	-	TRBJ2-1	-	TGTGCCACTTCCGTCAGGGGCTACAATGAGCAGTTCTTC	CATSVRGYNEQFF
14	TRBV5-1	few	TRBJ2-7	TRBD2	TGCGCCAGCAGCTGGACTAGCAGGCTCCTCGAGCAGTACTTC	CASSWTSRLLEQYF
17	TRBV29-1	few	TRBJ2-7	TRBD2	TGCAGCGTTAGGTTGGGCGGGAGGGCCGCCGTCTACAATGAGCAGTACTTC	CSVRLGGRAAVYNEQYF
14	TRBV30	-	TRBJ2-1	-	TGTGCCTGGGGAAAGCAGGGGACATGGCATGAGCAGTTCTTC	CAWGKQGTWHEQFF
15	TRBV20-1	many	TRBJ2-1	-	TGCAGTGCTAGGAGGGTGGGGGGCTCCTACAATGAGCAGTTCTTC	CSARRVGGSYNEQFF
16	TRBV3-1	many	TRBJ2-3	-	TGTGCCAGCAGCCAAGGGCGGACGGACCCCACAGATACGCAGTATTTT	CASSQGRTDPTDTQYF
15	TRBV30	many	TRBJ1-4	TRBD1	TGTGCCTGGAGTCTCACCGGGACAGTGAATGAAAAACTGTTTTTT	CAWSLTGTVNEKLFF
16	TRBV19	-	TRBJ2-7	TRBD1	TGTGCCAGTAGTATAGGGGGGACAGGTCCGTCCTACGAGCAGTACTTC	CASSIGGTGPSYEQYF
12	TRBV30	-	TRBJ2-7	-	TGTGCCTGGAGTGGGGACCCCTTACAGCAGTACTTC	CAWSGDPLQQYF
13	TRBV24-1	few	TRBJ2-2	-	TGTGCCACCAGTGAGCCAAACACCGGGGAGCTGTTTTTT	CATSEPNTGELFF
14	TRBV29-1	many	TRBJ2-1	TRBD1	TGCAGCGTTGAGGGGACAGGGCACTACAATGAGCAGTTCTTC	CSVEGTGHYNEQFF
15	TRBV28	-	TRBJ1-5	-	TGTGCCAGCAGTTCTTATCGACAGACTAATCAGCCCCAGCATTTT	CASSSYRQTNQPQHF
11	TRBV7-9	many	TRBJ2-2	-	TGTGCCAGCAGTTTCCCCGGGGAGCTGTTTTTT	CASSFPGELFF
18	TRBV24-1	many	TRBJ2-1	TRBD2	TGTGCCACCAGTGACACCCTCGGGACTAGCGGGCCGTACAATGAGCAGTTCTTC	CATSDTLGTSGPYNEQFF
12	TRBV6-1	many	TRBJ2-7	-	TGTGCCAGCAGTACTTCCGGCAACGAGCAGTACTTC	CASSTSGNEQYF
14	TRBV7-3	many	TRBJ2-3	TRBD2	TGTGCTAGTGGTCCGTCGGGGGGAACAGATACGCAGTATTTT	CASGPSGGTDTQYF
9	TRBV6-1	many	TRBJ2-7	-	TGTGCCAGCATTTGGGAGCAGTACTTC	CASIWEQYF